The source of this T cell receptor (beta chain) is a study of cytomegalovirus exposure and HLA in healthy donors. Study-wide results and limits: Presence/absence analyses assumed roughly uniform sequencing depth across donors. Approximately 17,000 TCR beta sequences were associated with HLA alleles at 0.05 false discovery rate in a later analysis. Some V segments, including TRBV6-2 and TRBV6-3, were excluded as indistinguishable.

A word on this clone: Its antigen remains unidentified.

This CDR3 is 15 amino acids long. CDR1 and CDR2 (germline): SGHRS, YFSETQ. The trim removed 4 bases at V and 5 bases at J, leaving 8 bases unmatched. With 60 Vbeta and 13 Jbeta primers, the PCR was carried out. Method: immunoSEQ multiplex PCR; TCRdb's copy keeps in-frame clones and lacks some. Its clone listing holds 130,000 to 150,000 clones. This chain joins TRBV5-1 and TRBJ1-1, with TRBD1 matching over 10 bases. Material for sequencing was PBMCs. This receptor was taken from a male donor in good health and CMV-seronegative. This chain's CDR3 is CASSPGTGVWTEAFF. CDR3 DNA sequence: TGCGCCAGCAGCCCCGGGACAGGGGTTTGGACTGAAGCTTTCTTT.